This TCR beta chain stems from a study of control samples from healthy donors and cancer patients. The V gene lost 4 bases and the J gene lost 3 bases, with 7 bases spanning the gap. This CDR3 comprises 13 residues. TCRdb's copy holds only in-frame clones and misses some; the assay was immunoSEQ multiplex PCR. The sample carries roughly 120,000 clones, approximately 95% recorded once. Specimen: blood. The V call is TRBV12-3 or TRBV12-4, the J call TRBJ1-5; D gene unclear. The TCR was taken from a young man in good health. The CDR3 region is CASSYSHNQPQHF. The DNA of the CDR3 is TGTGCCAGCAGTTACAGCCACAATCAGCCCCAGCATTTT.